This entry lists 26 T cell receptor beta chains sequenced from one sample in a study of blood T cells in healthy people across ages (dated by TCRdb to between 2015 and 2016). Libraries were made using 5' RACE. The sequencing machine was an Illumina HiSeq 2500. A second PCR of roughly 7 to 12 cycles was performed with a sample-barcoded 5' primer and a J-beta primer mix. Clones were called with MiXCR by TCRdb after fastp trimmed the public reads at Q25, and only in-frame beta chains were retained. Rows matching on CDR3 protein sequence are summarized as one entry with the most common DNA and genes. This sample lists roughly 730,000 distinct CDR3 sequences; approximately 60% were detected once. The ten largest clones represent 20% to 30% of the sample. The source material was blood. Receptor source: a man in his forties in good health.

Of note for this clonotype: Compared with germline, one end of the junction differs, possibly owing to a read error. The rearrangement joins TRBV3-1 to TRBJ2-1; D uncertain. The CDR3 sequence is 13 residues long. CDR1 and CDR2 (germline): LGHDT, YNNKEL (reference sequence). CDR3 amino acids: CAGSPLRYNEQFF. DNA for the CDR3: TGTGCCGGCAGCCCTCTACGTTACAATGAGCAGTTCTTC.

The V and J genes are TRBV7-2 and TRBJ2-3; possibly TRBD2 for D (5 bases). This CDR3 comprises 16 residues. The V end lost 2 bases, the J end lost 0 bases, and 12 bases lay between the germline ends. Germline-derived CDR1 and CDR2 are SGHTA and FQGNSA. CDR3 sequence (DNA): TGTGCCAGCAGCTTAATGGCTAGCATGAGCACAGATACGCAGTATTTT. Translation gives CASSLMASMSTDTQYF.

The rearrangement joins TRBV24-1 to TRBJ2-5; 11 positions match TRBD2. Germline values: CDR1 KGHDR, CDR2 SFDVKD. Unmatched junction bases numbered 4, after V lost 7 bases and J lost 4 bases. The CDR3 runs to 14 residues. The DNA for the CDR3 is TGTGCCACCAGCCTTGGGACTAGCGGAGAGACCCAGTACTTC. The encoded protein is CATSLGTSGETQYF.

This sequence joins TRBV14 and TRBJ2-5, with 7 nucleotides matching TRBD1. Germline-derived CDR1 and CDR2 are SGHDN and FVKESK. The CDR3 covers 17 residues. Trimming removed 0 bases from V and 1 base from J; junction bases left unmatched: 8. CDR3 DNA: TGTGCCAGCAGCCAAGAGCTAGACAGGGTCCCCCAAGAGACCCAGTACTTC. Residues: CASSQELDRVPQETQYF.

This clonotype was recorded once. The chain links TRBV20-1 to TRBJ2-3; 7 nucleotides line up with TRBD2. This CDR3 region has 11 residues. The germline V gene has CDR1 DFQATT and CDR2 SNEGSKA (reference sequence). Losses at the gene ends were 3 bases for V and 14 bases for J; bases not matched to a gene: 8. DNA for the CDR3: TGCAGTGCTAGGGCCCGGGGGGAGGGGTATTTT. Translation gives CSARARGEGYF.

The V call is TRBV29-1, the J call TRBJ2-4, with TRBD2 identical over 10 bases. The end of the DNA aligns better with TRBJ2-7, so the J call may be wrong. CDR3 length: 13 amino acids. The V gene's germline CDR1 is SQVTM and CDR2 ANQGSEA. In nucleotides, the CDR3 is TGCAGCGTTGGTCCTAGCGGGAGCCCCGAGCAGTACTTC. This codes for CSVGPSGSPEQYF.

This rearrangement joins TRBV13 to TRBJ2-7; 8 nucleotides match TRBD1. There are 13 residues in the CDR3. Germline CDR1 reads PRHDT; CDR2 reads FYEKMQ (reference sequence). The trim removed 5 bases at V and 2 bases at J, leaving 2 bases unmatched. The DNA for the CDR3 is TGTGCCAGCAGCCGACAGGGGACCTACGAGCAGTACTTC. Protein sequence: CASSRQGTYEQYF.

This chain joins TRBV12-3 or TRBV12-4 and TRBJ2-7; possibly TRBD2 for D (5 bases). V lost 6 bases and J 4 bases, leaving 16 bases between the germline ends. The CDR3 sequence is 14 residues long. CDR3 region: CASSLALQPYEQYF. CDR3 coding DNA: TGTGCCAGCAGCCTAGCCCTACAACCTTACGAGCAGTACTTC.

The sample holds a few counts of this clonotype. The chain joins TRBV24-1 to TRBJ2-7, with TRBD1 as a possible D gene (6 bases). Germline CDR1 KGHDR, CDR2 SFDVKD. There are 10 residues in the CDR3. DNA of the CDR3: TGTGATAGGGGGAACTACGAGCAGTACTTC. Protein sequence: CDRGNYEQYF.

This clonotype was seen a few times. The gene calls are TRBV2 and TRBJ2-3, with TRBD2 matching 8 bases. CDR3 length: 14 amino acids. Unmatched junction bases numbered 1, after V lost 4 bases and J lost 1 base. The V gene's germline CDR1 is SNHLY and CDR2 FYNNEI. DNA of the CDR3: TGTGCCAGCAGTGCCGGGAGGGGCACAGATACGCAGTATTTT. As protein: CASSAGRGTDTQYF.

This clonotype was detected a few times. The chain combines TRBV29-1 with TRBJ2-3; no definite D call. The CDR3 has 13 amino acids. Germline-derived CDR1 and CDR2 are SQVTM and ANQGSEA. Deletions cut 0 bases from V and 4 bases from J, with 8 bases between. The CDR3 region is CSVEEATSDTQYF. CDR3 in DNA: TGCAGCGTTGAAGAGGCTACTTCAGATACGCAGTATTTT.

The CDR3 reads CASSLGRLLEAKNIQYF. CDR3 sequence (DNA): TGCGCCAGCAGCTTGGGTCGGCTCTTGGAAGCCAAAAACATTCAGTACTTC. This chain joins TRBV5-1 and TRBJ2-4; D unclear. Trimming cost V 0 bases and J 0 bases, with 13 bases left between them. There are 17 residues in the CDR3. Germline V gene data show CDR1 as SGHRS and CDR2 as YFSETQ. Variable domain in full (rest from reference TRBV5-1 and TRBJ2-4): KAGVTQTPRYLIKTRGQQVTLSCSPISGHRSVSWYQQTPGQGLQFLFEYFSETQRNKGNFPGRFSGRQFSNSRSEMNVSTLELGDSALYLCASSLGRLLEAKNIQYFGAGTRLSVL.

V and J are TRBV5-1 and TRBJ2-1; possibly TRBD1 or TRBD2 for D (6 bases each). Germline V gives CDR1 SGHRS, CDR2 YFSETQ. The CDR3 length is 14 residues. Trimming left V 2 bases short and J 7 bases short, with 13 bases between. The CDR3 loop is CASSLEGGDNEQFF. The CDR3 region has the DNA TGCGCCAGCAGCTTAGAGGGGGGTGATAATGAGCAGTTCTTC.

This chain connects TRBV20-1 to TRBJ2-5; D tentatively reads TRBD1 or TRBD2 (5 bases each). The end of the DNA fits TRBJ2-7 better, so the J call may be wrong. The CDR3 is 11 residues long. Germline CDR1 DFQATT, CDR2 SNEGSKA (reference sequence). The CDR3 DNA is TGCAGTGCGCTAATGGGGGTCGAGCAGTACTTC. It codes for CSALMGVEQYF.

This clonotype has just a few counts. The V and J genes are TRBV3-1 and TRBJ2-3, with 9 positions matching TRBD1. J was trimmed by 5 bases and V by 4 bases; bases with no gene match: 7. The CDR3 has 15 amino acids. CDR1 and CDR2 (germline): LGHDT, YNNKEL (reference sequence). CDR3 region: CASSRGQGGGDTQYF. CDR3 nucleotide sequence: TGTGCCAGCAGCCGGGGACAGGGTGGTGGAGATACGCAGTATTTT.

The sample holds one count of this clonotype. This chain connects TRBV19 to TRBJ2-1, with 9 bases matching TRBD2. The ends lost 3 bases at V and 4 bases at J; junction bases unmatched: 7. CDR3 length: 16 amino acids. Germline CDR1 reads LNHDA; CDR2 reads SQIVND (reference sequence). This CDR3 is CASSIRTSGLYNEQFF. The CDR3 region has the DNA TGTGCCAGTAGTATCCGAACTAGCGGGTTATACAATGAGCAGTTCTTC.

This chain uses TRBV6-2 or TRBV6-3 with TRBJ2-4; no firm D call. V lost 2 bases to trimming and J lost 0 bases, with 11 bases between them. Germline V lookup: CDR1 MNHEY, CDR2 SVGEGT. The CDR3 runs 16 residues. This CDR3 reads CASSYSRNLAKNIQYF. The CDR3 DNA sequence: TGTGCCAGCAGTTACAGTAGGAATCTAGCCAAAAACATTCAGTACTTC.

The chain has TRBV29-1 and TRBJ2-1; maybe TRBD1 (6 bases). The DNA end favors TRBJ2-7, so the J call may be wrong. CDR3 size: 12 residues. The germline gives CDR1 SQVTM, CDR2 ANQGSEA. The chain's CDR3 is CSVGRQDNEQYF. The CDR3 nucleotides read TGCAGCGTTGGAAGACAGGACAATGAGCAGTACTTC.

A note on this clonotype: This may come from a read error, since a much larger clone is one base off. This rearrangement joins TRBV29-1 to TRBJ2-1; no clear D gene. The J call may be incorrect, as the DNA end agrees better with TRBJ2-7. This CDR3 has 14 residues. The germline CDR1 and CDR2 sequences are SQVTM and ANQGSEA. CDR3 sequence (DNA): TGCAGCGTCCCCGGGCCAAGCTCCTACAATGAGCAGTACTTC. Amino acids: CSVPGPSSYNEQYF.

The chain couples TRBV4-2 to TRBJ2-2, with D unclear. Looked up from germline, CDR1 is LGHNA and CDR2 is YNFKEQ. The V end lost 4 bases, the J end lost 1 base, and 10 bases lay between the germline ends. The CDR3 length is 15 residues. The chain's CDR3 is CASSPIIGNTGELFF. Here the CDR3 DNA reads TGTGCCAGCAGCCCCATCATAGGGAACACCGGGGAGCTGTTTTTT.

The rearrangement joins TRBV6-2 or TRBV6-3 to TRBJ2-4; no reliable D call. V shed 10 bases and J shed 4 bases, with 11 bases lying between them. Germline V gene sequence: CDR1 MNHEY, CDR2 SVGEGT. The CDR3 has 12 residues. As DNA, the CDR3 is TGTGCCACCCTAGGAGCTAAAAACATTCAGTACTTC. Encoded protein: CATLGAKNIQYF.

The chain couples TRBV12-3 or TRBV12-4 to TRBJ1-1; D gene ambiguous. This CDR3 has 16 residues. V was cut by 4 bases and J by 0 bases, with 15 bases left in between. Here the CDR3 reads CASSSSLGIMNTEAFF. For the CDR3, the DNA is TGTGCCAGCAGTTCTTCCCTGGGAATCATGAACACTGAAGCTTTCTTT.

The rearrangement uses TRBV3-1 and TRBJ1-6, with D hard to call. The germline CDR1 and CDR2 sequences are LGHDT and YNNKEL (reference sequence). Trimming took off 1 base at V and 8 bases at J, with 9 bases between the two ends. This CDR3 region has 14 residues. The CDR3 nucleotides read TGTGCCAGCAGCCAAGTTGGGCAAGATTCACCCCTCCACTTT. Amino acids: CASSQVGQDSPLHF.

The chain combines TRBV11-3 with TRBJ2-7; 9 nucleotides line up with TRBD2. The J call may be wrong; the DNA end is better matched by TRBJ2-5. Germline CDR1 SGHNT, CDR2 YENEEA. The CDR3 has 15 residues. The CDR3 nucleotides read TGTGCCAGCAGCTTTTCCCTAGCGGGAAGAGAGACCCAGTACTTC. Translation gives CASSFSLAGRETQYF.

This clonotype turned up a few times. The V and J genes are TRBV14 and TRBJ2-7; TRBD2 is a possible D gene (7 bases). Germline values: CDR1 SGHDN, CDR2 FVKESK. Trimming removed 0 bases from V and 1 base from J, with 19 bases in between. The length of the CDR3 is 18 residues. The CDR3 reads CASSQDLSGGAKSYEQYF. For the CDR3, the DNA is TGTGCCAGCAGCCAAGATTTGAGTGGGGGGGCAAAGTCCTACGAGCAGTACTTC.

The CDR3 DNA reads as TGTGCCAGCAAAGATGGGGACAGGGTCTATGGCTACACCTTC. It encodes CASKDGDRVYGYTF. V gene TRBV6-1 combines with J gene TRBJ1-2, with TRBD1 identical over 9 bases. The germline CDR1 and CDR2 sequences are MNHNS and SASEGT. CDR3 length equals 14 residues. V shed 7 bases and J 4 bases; nucleotides not matched to a gene: 7.